The 28 T cell receptor beta chains presented below share a single source sample, sequenced in a study of blood T cells in healthy people across ages. A second about 6 to 11 cycle PCR used barcoded and J-beta primers. TCRdb re-called the 5' RACE reads through MiXCR, storing one row per CDR3 protein. The data contain about 1,800,000 distinct CDR3 sequences, roughly 27% of them singletons. The sample consisted of blood. These receptors all come from a woman in her 30s in good health.

In this sample, this clonotype turned up many times. The chain couples TRBV4-1 to TRBJ2-7, with no clear D. Looked up from germline, CDR1 is MGHRA and CDR2 is YSYEKL. The CDR3 runs 14 residues. V lost 0 bases to trimming and J lost 3 bases, with 9 bases between them. The CDR3 here is CASSQEPRLYEQYF. The CDR3 DNA is TGCGCCAGCAGCCAAGAGCCCCGTCTCTACGAGCAGTACTTC.

This clonotype was seen more than once but under ten times. The chain links TRBV5-1 to TRBJ2-3, with 10 bases lining up with TRBD2. The CDR3 totals 16 residues. The J segment lost 0 bases and the V segment lost 3 bases, leaving 4 bases of the junction unmatched. Germline lookup yields CDR1 SGHRS and CDR2 YFSETQ. The CDR3 loop reads CASSSQAGGSTDTQYF. CDR3 bases: TGCGCCAGCAGCTCCCAAGCGGGAGGGAGCACAGATACGCAGTATTTT.

The sample holds many counts of this clonotype. The chain recombines TRBV7-2 with TRBJ2-3; no definite D call. This CDR3 contains 15 residues. CDR1 and CDR2 (germline): SGHTA, FQGNSA. V was shortened by 5 bases and J by 5 bases, with 17 bases between the two germline ends. The chain's CDR3 is CASSPGLAKGDTQYF. DNA for the CDR3: TGTGCCAGCAGCCCTGGGCTTGCAAAAGGAGATACGCAGTATTTT.

This clonotype came up a few times. Here the CDR3 reads CASRGRDRGRVRYEQYF. In DNA form, the CDR3 reads TGTGCCAGCAGAGGCCGGGACAGGGGGCGCGTCAGATACGAGCAGTACTTC. The rearrangement links TRBV6-1 to TRBJ2-5; 12 positions agree with TRBD1. The J call may be mistaken, given a closer DNA end match to TRBJ2-7. Germline V gene data show CDR1 as MNHNS and CDR2 as SASEGT. This CDR3 comprises 17 residues.

The chain carries TRBV24-1 and TRBJ1-1; 9 bases are a match to TRBD1. CDR3 length: 13 residues. Germline CDR1 KGHDR, CDR2 SFDVKD. J was trimmed by 10 bases and V by 3 bases; bases with no gene match: 5. CDR3 sequence: CATSDQGDRAAFF. The DNA for the CDR3 is TGTGCCACCAGTGATCAAGGGGACAGGGCAGCTTTCTTT.

The chain recombines TRBV5-1 with TRBJ2-7; the match to TRBD1 covers 7 bases. CDR3 size: 16 residues. Per germline, CDR1 SGHRS and CDR2 YFSETQ. V lost 4 bases and J lost 3; bases outside the gene matches: 13. The CDR3 here is CASSRTGASLNYEQYF. The CDR3, as DNA: TGCGCCAGCAGCAGAACAGGGGCCTCCCTCAACTACGAGCAGTACTTC.

This clonotype appeared many times. V gene TRBV12-3 or TRBV12-4 combines with J gene TRBJ2-7; either TRBD1 or TRBD2 may supply D (5 bases each). This CDR3 spans 12 amino acids. V lost 9 bases to trimming and J lost 2 bases, with 11 bases between them. The CDR3 region is CASLGVTYEQYF. CDR3 bases: TGTGCCAGTCTGGGGGTAACCTACGAGCAGTACTTC.

This clonotype showed up just a few times. V usage is TRBV20-1 and J usage is TRBJ1-2, with 8 positions matching TRBD1. Per germline, CDR1 DFQATT and CDR2 SNEGSKA (reference sequence). Losses at the gene ends were 0 bases for V and 14 bases for J; bases not matched to a gene: 8. The CDR3 sequence is 12 residues long. The CDR3 sequence: CSARDRTGSYTF. CDR3 DNA sequence: TGCAGTGCTAGAGATAGGACAGGGTCTTATACCTTC.

In the case of this clonotype: The junction and the germline gene differ at one end; a read error may be behind it. The rearrangement uses TRBV6-5 and TRBJ1-6, with a tentative D call TRBD1 (5 bases). Germline CDR1 reads MNHEY; CDR2 reads SVGAGI. The CDR3 contains 14 residues. The CDR3 sequence: CASRRGRNNSPLHF. The DNA of the CDR3 is TGTGCCAGCAGGAGGGGACGGAATAATTCGCCCCTCCACTTT.

This clonotype was counted a single time. In DNA, the CDR3 is TGCACCATTAAACAGGGGGGGGCTGAAGCTTTCTTT. Encoded protein: CTIKQGGAEAFF. This chain uses TRBV20-1 with TRBJ1-1; 8 positions match TRBD1. Germline lookup yields CDR1 DFQATT and CDR2 SNEGSKA (reference sequence). The CDR3 is 12 residues long.

The gene calls are TRBV19 and TRBJ1-1; a weak D match, TRBD1 (5 bases). The V gene's germline CDR1 is LNHDA and CDR2 SQIVND (reference sequence). The ends were cut back, 5 bases at V and 6 bases at J, with 10 bases in the middle. This CDR3 region has 12 residues. The CDR3 DNA reads TGTGCCAGTAGTTATTCGACAGCTGAAGCTTTCTTT. Its protein is CASSYSTAEAFF.

This clonotype was recorded a few times. The chain combines TRBV6-5 with TRBJ2-7; D possibly corresponds to TRBD2 (7 bases). With 5 bases removed from V and 10 bases from J, the gap between germline ends came to 21 bases. The CDR3 sequence is 14 residues long. Germline V lookup: CDR1 MNHEY, CDR2 SVGAGI. In DNA, the CDR3 is TGTGCCAGCAGTCGGGGGGCCCGGGGATCCCCCCAGTACTTC. Translation: CASSRGARGSPQYF.

V usage is TRBV9 and J usage is TRBJ2-1, with D perhaps matching TRBD2 (5 bases). This CDR3 is 15 amino acids long. The germline CDR1 and CDR2 sequences are SGDLS and YYNGEE. The V end was cut by 3 bases, the J end by 0 bases, with 10 bases between. The CDR3 protein is CASSADWDSYNEQFF. For the CDR3, the DNA is TGTGCCAGCAGCGCGGACTGGGACTCCTACAATGAGCAGTTCTTC.

Turning to this clonotype: This may be a read error, as it is one base from a much larger clone. V gene TRBV7-2 combines with J gene TRBJ2-2, with D possibly TRBD2 on 6 matching bases. The CDR3 has 15 amino acids. Germline V lookup: CDR1 SGHTA, CDR2 FQGNSA. In DNA form, the CDR3 reads TGTGCCAGCAGCTTAAGGAGGGGAGATGTCGGGGAGCGGTTTTTT. Translated: CASSLRRGDVGERFF.

This clonotype was recorded many times. The chain employs TRBV10-3 and TRBJ2-5; the D is unclear. With the DNA end fitting TRBJ2-7 better, the J assignment may be wrong. This CDR3 spans 12 amino acids. The germline V gene has CDR1 ENHRY and CDR2 SYGVKD. The CDR3 sequence: CAISERTVEQYF. CDR3 sequence (DNA): TGTGCCATCAGTGAAAGGACCGTCGAGCAGTACTTC.

V usage is TRBV6-2 or TRBV6-3 and J usage is TRBJ2-2; 7 nucleotides agree with TRBD2. CDR3 length equals 18 residues. J was trimmed by 3 bases and V by 5 bases; bases with no gene match: 15. Germline V lookup: CDR1 MNHEY, CDR2 SVGEGT. DNA for the CDR3: TGTGCCAGCAGTAGAGGTAAACGTGAGCGGGATTACACCGGGGAGCTGTTTTTT. Translating it yields CASSRGKRERDYTGELFF.

The genes are TRBV9 and TRBJ2-4; no definite D call. Looked up from germline, CDR1 is SGDLS and CDR2 is YYNGEE. The CDR3 runs 14 residues. V was cut by 0 bases and J by 9 bases, with 13 bases left in between. The CDR3 DNA reads as TGTGCCAGCAGCGTAGACCCAAAACGCGTCATTCAGTACTTC. This sequence encodes CASSVDPKRVIQYF.

This clonotype was recorded many times. CDR3 sequence reads: CSARDRRNNYGYTF. CDR3 nucleotide sequence: TGCAGTGCTAGAGACAGGAGAAATAACTATGGCTACACCTTC. The chain uses TRBV20-1 and TRBJ1-2; D call uncertain. The CDR3 totals 14 residues. V was cut by 0 bases and J by 1 base, with 9 bases left in between. The germline V gene encodes CDR1 DFQATT and CDR2 SNEGSKA (reference sequence).

This clonotype was picked up a small number of times. The V gene is TRBV7-2, the J gene TRBJ2-3, with 12 bases matching TRBD2. CDR3 length: 16 residues. Per the germline V gene, CDR1 is SGHTA and CDR2 is FQGNSA. Unmatched junction bases numbered 6, after V lost 6 bases and J lost 2 bases. CDR3 protein: CASSFLAGGTTDTQYF. For the CDR3, the DNA is TGTGCCAGCAGTTTTCTAGCGGGAGGGACCACAGATACGCAGTATTTT.

This chain connects TRBV30 to TRBJ1-2; weak D call: TRBD1 (6 bases). Per germline, CDR1 GTSNPN and CDR2 SVGIG (reference sequence). V was clipped by 5 bases and J by 3 bases, with 13 bases between them. This CDR3 comprises 13 residues. CDR3 bases: TGTGCCTGGTTCCCCGGGACATACTATGGCTACACCTTC. It is translated as CAWFPGTYYGYTF.

V usage is TRBV13 and J usage is TRBJ1-1; no clear D gene. Germline V gene data show CDR1 as PRHDT and CDR2 as FYEKMQ (reference sequence). Between the trimmed V and J ends, which lost 8 bases and 8 bases, there was a span of 21 bases. The CDR3 is 14 amino acids. CDR3 sequence: CASYSLDARTEAFF. CDR3 in DNA: TGTGCCAGCTACTCCCTGGACGCCCGGACCGAAGCTTTCTTT.

The chain combines TRBV5-1 with TRBJ2-6; no reliable D call. Germline CDR1 SGHRS, CDR2 YFSETQ. Deletions cut 1 base from V and 4 bases from J, with 9 bases between. CDR3 length: 15 amino acids. The CDR3 nucleotides read TGCGCCAGCAGCTTGACAATCGGGGGGGCCAACGTCCTGACTTTC. This gives the protein CASSLTIGGANVLTF.

The J gene is TRBJ2-1, the V gene TRBV7-8; 8 bases align to TRBD2. After removal of 6 bases from V and 3 bases from J, the junction contained 10 bases not matched to a gene. The germline V gene encodes CDR1 SGHVS and CDR2 FQNEAQ. CDR3 length: 16 amino acids. CDR3 sequence (DNA): TGTGCCAGCAGATCCATTACTAGCGGAGACTACAATGAGCAGTTCTTC. Translating gives CASRSITSGDYNEQFF.

This clonotype was seen repeatedly, ten times or more. This sequence joins TRBV4-1 and TRBJ2-7, with D possibly matching TRBD1 (6 bases). Germline V CDR1 and CDR2: MGHRA, YSYEKL. Trimming removed 4 bases from V and 3 bases from J, with 16 bases in between. The CDR3 runs to 15 residues. The CDR3 DNA reads TGCGCCAGCAGCCGAGCCGGGACACCGAACTACGAGCAGTACTTC. It specifies CASSRAGTPNYEQYF.

This clonotype turned up a few times. This sequence joins TRBV2 and TRBJ1-5, with D unclear. Looked up from germline, CDR1 is SNHLY and CDR2 is FYNNEI. The CDR3 is made up of 14 amino acids. The V end was cut by 2 bases, the J end by 6 bases, with 11 bases between. For the CDR3, the DNA is TGTGCCAGCAGTGAAACAACAGCCGGTCAGCCCCAGCATTTT. Amino acid sequence: CASSETTAGQPQHF.

The chain combines TRBV7-2 with TRBJ1-4; a possible D gene is TRBD1 (6 bases). Trimming shortened V by 1 base and J by 7 bases, and 10 bases separated the two germline ends. The CDR3 has 14 residues. Germline values: CDR1 SGHTA, CDR2 FQGNSA. This CDR3 is CASSLGEGGEKLFF. The CDR3, as DNA: TGTGCCAGCAGCTTAGGAGAAGGGGGTGAAAAACTGTTTTTT.

The chain joins TRBV29-1 to TRBJ2-5; D is perhaps TRBD1 or TRBD2 (7 bases each). Trimming removed 5 bases from V and 5 bases from J, with 18 bases in between. The CDR3 contains 14 residues. The germline CDR1 and CDR2 sequences are SQVTM and ANQGSEA. The CDR3 DNA reads as TGCAGCGTTCGACAGGGTCTGGGGGGGGAGACCCAGTACTTC. It specifies CSVRQGLGGETQYF.

In its sample, this clonotype was seen a few times. The V and J genes are TRBV28 and TRBJ1-1; D unresolved. CDR3 length: 14 amino acids. The V and J ends lost 5 bases and 1 base respectively, with 11 bases between them. Germline-derived CDR1 and CDR2 are MDHEN and SYDVKM. CDR3 sequence: CASSQRTGNTEAFF. The DNA for the CDR3 is TGTGCCAGCAGTCAACGGACGGGGAACACTGAAGCTTTCTTT.